Listed below are T cell receptor beta chains from one sample, sequenced in a study of blood T cell repertoires in COVID-19. Clones were sequenced by immunoSEQ multiplex PCR, and TCRdb holds only the in-frame ones, with some missing. The sample includes about 200,000 clones, around nine tenths of them seen just once. Source material: peripheral blood. The origin of the receptors is a woman in her forties who had recovered from COVID-19. CDR3s include the opening cysteine and the closing phenylalanine or tryptophan. The D gene is left open where the match is weak. Only part of the rows carry a size: once, few, many, or a class if the clone is expanded.

CDR3aa,CDR3nt,v_gene,d_gene,abundance,j_gene
CSVETDMNTEAFF,TGCAGCGTTGAAACAGACATGAACACTGAAGCTTTCTTT,TRBV29-1,NA,NA,TRBJ1-1
CASSSGGVRNEQFF,TGTGCCAGCAGTTCCGGGGGAGTAAGGAATGAGCAGTTCTTC,TRBV28,NA,once,TRBJ2-1
CASSLAETQYF,TGCGCCAGCAGCTTGGCGGAGACCCAGTACTTC,TRBV5-1,NA,NA,TRBJ2-5
CASSRKPTGDSPLHF,TGTGCCAGCAGCCGGAAACCGACAGGGGATTCACCCCTCCACTTT,TRBV3-1/TRBV3-2,TRBD1,NA,TRBJ1-6
CASSPGAGYNSPLHF,TGTGCCAGCTCACCAGGGGCCGGCTATAATTCACCCCTCCACTTT,TRBV18,NA,NA,TRBJ1-6
CASSLMGDNYGYTF,TGCGCCAGCAGCTTGATGGGCGATAACTATGGCTACACCTTC,TRBV5-1,NA,NA,TRBJ1-2
CASGQSNTGELFF,TGTGCCAGCGGGCAGTCGAACACCGGGGAGCTGTTTTTT,TRBV6-4,NA,NA,TRBJ2-2
CSAREVPGYTF,TGCAGTGCTAGGGAGGTGCCTGGCTACACCTTC,TRBV20-1,NA,NA,TRBJ1-2
CASSFPASGIGELFF,TGCGCCAGCAGCTTTCCGGCTAGCGGGATCGGGGAGCTGTTTTTT,TRBV4-1,TRBD2,once,TRBJ2-2
CASSSVGDNSPLHF,TGTGCCAGCAGCTCGGTGGGAGATAATTCACCCCTCCACTTT,TRBV6-5,NA,NA,TRBJ1-6
CASSPGFYTEAFF,TGTGCCAGCAGCCCAGGGTTTTACACTGAAGCTTTCTTT,TRBV7-9,NA,NA,TRBJ1-1
CASSLTGREQYF,TGTGCCAGCAGTTTAACAGGGCGGGAGCAGTACTTC,TRBV12-3/TRBV12-4,NA,NA,TRBJ2-7
CASTRGVNTEAFF,TGTGCCAGCACCCGGGGGGTGAACACTGAAGCTTTCTTT,TRBV12-3/TRBV12-4,NA,few,TRBJ1-1
CASGSEAGGLKGTDTQYF,TGTGCCAGTGGATCAGAGGCGGGAGGGTTAAAGGGCACAGATACGCAGTATTTT,TRBV19,TRBD2,NA,TRBJ2-3
CASSYILAGGPNEQFF,TGTGCCAGCAGCTATATTCTAGCGGGAGGGCCAAATGAGCAGTTCTTC,TRBV14,TRBD2,NA,TRBJ2-1
CASSLNPGLAGGETQYF,TGTGCCAGCAGCCTAAACCCGGGACTAGCGGGAGGAGAGACCCAGTACTTC,TRBV7-9,TRBD2,NA,TRBJ2-5
CATTTRGMGELFF,TGTGCCACTACAACTCGGGGAATGGGGGAGCTGTTTTTT,TRBV19,NA,NA,TRBJ2-2
CASSDRGRRSYEQYF,TGTGCCAGCTCGGACAGGGGGCGGCGATCCTACGAGCAGTACTTC,TRBV18,TRBD1,NA,TRBJ2-7
CASSRVGQVAGETQYF,TGTGCCAGTAGCCGCGTCGGACAGGTGGCTGGAGAGACCCAGTACTTC,TRBV19,TRBD1,NA,TRBJ2-5
CASSPRAGTVDYEQYF,TGCGCCAGCAGTCCAAGAGCCGGGACAGTGGACTACGAGCAGTACTTC,TRBV23-1,TRBD1,NA,TRBJ2-7
CASSLQGNEKLFF,TGTGCCAGCAGTTTACAGGGTAATGAAAAACTGTTTTTT,TRBV27,NA,NA,TRBJ1-4
CSASTSGTTHNEQFF,TGCAGTGCTAGTACCTCCGGGACTACACACAATGAGCAGTTCTTC,TRBV20-1,TRBD2,NA,TRBJ2-1
CASSQDGREGSPLHF,TGCGCCAGCAGCCAAGATGGAAGGGAGGGCTCACCCCTCCACTTT,TRBV4-1,NA,few,TRBJ1-6
CASSLVADAGNTIYF,TGTGCCAGCAGCTTAGTAGCAGACGCTGGAAACACCATATATTTT,TRBV7-2,NA,NA,TRBJ1-3
CASSPLGGWSTSGNEQYF,TGTGCCAGCTCACCCCTCGGGGGGTGGTCGACTAGCGGGAACGAGCAGTACTTC,TRBV18,TRBD2,NA,TRBJ2-7
CASSQDTGQGIPNEQYF,TGCGCCAGCAGCCAAGATACGGGACAGGGCATTCCGAACGAGCAGTACTTC,TRBV4-1,TRBD1,NA,TRBJ2-7
CASSLDRRGEQFF,TGTGCCAGCAGCTTAGACAGACGAGGGGAGCAGTTCTTC,TRBV11-2,NA,NA,TRBJ2-1
CATSEGFGLNTGELFF,TGTGCCACCAGTGAAGGTTTCGGGTTGAACACCGGGGAGCTGTTTTTT,TRBV24-1,NA,NA,TRBJ2-2
CASSEGLANPHEQFF,TGTGCCAGCAGTGAGGGACTAGCGAACCCCCATGAGCAGTTCTTC,TRBV6-4,TRBD2,NA,TRBJ2-1
CASPNQRGTEAFF,TGTGCCAGCCCCAATCAAAGGGGGACTGAAGCTTTCTTT,TRBV6-5,NA,NA,TRBJ1-1
CASSTGTSGIEQYF,TGTGCCAGCAGCACCGGGACTAGCGGGATCGAGCAGTACTTC,TRBV7-6,TRBD2,NA,TRBJ2-7
CASSIMSNYEQYF,TGTGCCAGCTCAATTATGAGTAACTACGAGCAGTACTTC,TRBV18,NA,few,TRBJ2-7
CASSPSGTGAGEQYF,TGTGCCAGCAGCCCCAGCGGAACAGGGGCGGGGGAGCAGTACTTC,TRBV7-8,NA,NA,TRBJ2-7
CAWRGTGGYTEAFF,TGTGCCTGGAGAGGGACAGGGGGATACACTGAAGCTTTCTTT,TRBV30,TRBD1,NA,TRBJ1-1
CAISAAGTGELFF,TGTGCCATCAGTGCGGCGGGAACCGGGGAGCTGTTTTTT,TRBV10-3,NA,NA,TRBJ2-2
CASKVGQGGETQYF,TGTGCCAGCAAAGTGGGACAGGGCGGGGAGACCCAGTACTTC,TRBV27,TRBD1,NA,TRBJ2-5
CATSGTVSYNEQFF,TGTGCCACCAGTGGGACTGTCTCCTACAATGAGCAGTTCTTC,TRBV24-1,NA,once,TRBJ2-1
CASSPDIPRDGYTF,TGTGCCAGCAGCCCGGACATCCCCCGGGATGGCTACACCTTC,TRBV4-2,NA,NA,TRBJ1-2
CASSLALAGAGYNEQFF,TGTGCCAGCAGCTTGGCCCTAGCGGGAGCGGGCTACAATGAGCAGTTCTTC,TRBV5-8,TRBD2,NA,TRBJ2-1
CASSMEDRGPQPQHF,TGTGCCAGTAGTATGGAGGACAGAGGGCCCCAGCCCCAGCATTTT,TRBV19,NA,NA,TRBJ1-5
CASSGDRNYGYTF,TGCGCCAGCAGCGGGGACAGGAACTATGGCTACACCTTC,TRBV4-3,TRBD1,NA,TRBJ1-2
CASSVGAARAGYGYTF,TGTGCCAGCAGCGTGGGTGCCGCCAGGGCAGGCTATGGCTACACCTTC,TRBV9,NA,NA,TRBJ1-2
CASSFGGGTVGNTIYF,TGTGCCAGCAGCTTCGGAGGGGGCACCGTTGGAAACACCATATATTTT,TRBV9,TRBD1,NA,TRBJ1-3
CASSYQNTGELFF,TGTGCCAGCAGTTATCAGAACACCGGGGAGCTGTTTTTT,TRBV6-5,NA,few,TRBJ2-2
CASSPSVGTRISYEQYF,TGTGCCAGCAGTCCCTCAGTTGGGACAAGAATCTCCTACGAGCAGTACTTC,TRBV6-6,NA,NA,TRBJ2-7
CASSFSLAGGEQYF,TGTGCCAGCAGCTTTAGCCTAGCGGGAGGCGAGCAGTACTTC,TRBV5-5,TRBD2,NA,TRBJ2-7
CASHQNEWSYNSPLHF,TGTGCCAGCCACCAAAACGAGTGGTCCTATAATTCACCCCTCCACTTT,TRBV28,NA,NA,TRBJ1-6
CASSSGGTAQETQYF,TGTGCCAGCAGCAGCGGAGGGACAGCTCAAGAGACCCAGTACTTC,TRBV9,NA,once,TRBJ2-5
CASSMETGNYGYTF,TGTGCCAGTAGTATGGAAACAGGGAACTATGGCTACACCTTC,TRBV19,NA,NA,TRBJ1-2
CASSPSRGDNEQFF,TGTGCCAGCTCTCCCTCTCGCGGGGACAATGAGCAGTTCTTC,TRBV18,NA,NA,TRBJ2-1
CASTGPSYEQYF,TGTGCCAGCACAGGGCCCTCCTACGAGCAGTACTTC,TRBV2,NA,NA,TRBJ2-7
CASSARTSGTASYEQYF,TGTGCCAGTAGTGCACGGACTAGCGGGACAGCCTCCTACGAGCAGTACTTC,TRBV19,TRBD2,NA,TRBJ2-7
CASSPAGMNTEAFF,TGTGCCAGCAGCCCCGCCGGGATGAACACTGAAGCTTTCTTT,TRBV6-5,NA,NA,TRBJ1-1
CASSFRGHDTEAFF,TGTGCCAGCAGCTTCAGGGGGCATGACACTGAAGCTTTCTTT,TRBV5-6,TRBD1,NA,TRBJ1-1
CASSPTGGGTSTDTQYF,TGTGCCAGCAGCCCTACTGGTGGGGGGACGAGCACAGATACGCAGTATTTT,TRBV7-9,NA,once,TRBJ2-3
CAWTQVEALGEQYF,TGTGCCTGGACTCAAGTAGAAGCTCTAGGCGAGCAGTACTTC,TRBV30,NA,NA,TRBJ2-7
CASSGLAENNEQFF,TGTGCCAGCAGCGGACTAGCGGAAAACAATGAGCAGTTCTTC,TRBV9,TRBD2,NA,TRBJ2-1
CASSLVLAAYNEQFF,TGTGCCAGCAGCTTGGTACTAGCGGCATACAATGAGCAGTTCTTC,TRBV7-9,TRBD2,NA,TRBJ2-1
CASSDEGIVVGYTF,TGCGCCAGCAGCGATGAGGGAATTGTAGTTGGCTACACCTTC,TRBV5-1,NA,NA,TRBJ1-2